This TCR beta chain was obtained from a study of CD8 T cells in Susac syndrome. With random hexamers, reverse transcription was performed on about 0.45 to 1 ug of RNA. Across 54 Vbeta and 13 Jbeta, TCR beta CDR3 was amplified with immunoSEQ multiplex PCR. Each CDR3 protein is one row after TCRdb ran MiXCR on the immunoSEQ multiplex PCR reads. The sample has over 100,000 distinct CDR3 sequences, nearly 95% seen once. CD8+ and CD4+ blood T cells underwent TCR beta sequencing. Controls matched for sex and age were healthy donors. Negative isolation yielded the CD8+ and CD4+ T cells, while FACS enriched the TEMRA cells. The CDR3 consists of 15 residues. The germline V gene has CDR1 ENHRY and CDR2 SYGVKD. V was pared by 11 bases and J by 0 bases, with 16 bases between.

What was sequenced was CD4+ T cells from PBMCs. The sequence was obtained from a human donor in good health. V usage is TRBV10-3 and J usage is TRBJ1-4, with a tentative D call TRBD1 (5 bases). CDR3 DNA: TGTGCCTCCAAGCAGGGTCGAGCAACTAATGAAAAACTGTTTTTT. It specifies CASKQGRATNEKLFF.